The 21 T cell receptor beta chains presented below share a single source sample, sequenced in a study of cytotoxic CD8 clonotypes in ibrutinib-treated CLL. TCRdb keeps only in-frame clones here, not all; method: immunoSEQ multiplex PCR. The sample lists about 50,000 clones, around 52% seen once, with under 30% in the top ten. The sample consisted of PBMCs, taken at disease progression, from a patient treated with ibrutinib. Receptors originate from a human donor with chronic lymphocytic leukemia.

Only one count was recorded for this clone. This chain connects TRBV4-1 to TRBJ1-5, with 10 positions matching TRBD1. In germline, CDR1 is MGHRA, CDR2 YSYEKL. The CDR3 sequence is 14 residues long. With V trimmed by 8 bases and J by 0 bases, 1 base remained unmatched. The CDR3 spells CASGTGDSNQPQHF. CDR3 nucleotides: TGCGCCAGCGGGACAGGGGATAGCAATCAGCCCCAGCATTTT.

The rearrangement links TRBV27 to TRBJ1-1; no definite D call. This CDR3 region has 14 residues. The germline gives CDR1 MNHEY, CDR2 SMNVEV (reference sequence). The V end was cut by 2 bases, the J end by 0 bases, with 7 bases between. The CDR3 region is CASSLRPMNTEAFF. CDR3 sequence (DNA): TGTGCCAGCAGTTTAAGGCCCATGAACACTGAAGCTTTCTTT.

The rearrangement joins TRBV7-2 to TRBJ1-5, with 7 bases lining up with TRBD1. This CDR3 is built from 16 residues. J gave up 2 bases and V 1 base, and 5 bases lay outside the gene matches. Germline-derived CDR1 and CDR2 are SGHTA and FQGNSA. CDR3 protein: CASSLGGGTGNQPQHF. The CDR3 DNA reads TGTGCCAGCAGCTTAGGAGGGGGCACTGGCAATCAGCCCCAGCATTTT.

CDR3 DNA: TGCGCCAGCAGCTTGGTACCGGGAGGGTACAATGAGCAGTTCTTC. The encoded protein is CASSLVPGGYNEQFF. The V gene is TRBV5-1, the J gene TRBJ2-1; TRBD2 aligns across 8 bases. The V gene end was trimmed by 0 bases and the J gene end by 4 bases; junction bases not matched to a gene: 3. There are 15 residues in the CDR3. Germline assignment: CDR1 SGHRS and CDR2 YFSETQ.

The rearrangement joins TRBV7-9 to TRBJ2-7; 12 nucleotides line up with TRBD2. Germline CDR1 reads SEHNR; CDR2 reads FQNEAQ (reference sequence). The CDR3 spans 13 residues. The ends lost 9 bases at V and 4 bases at J; junction bases unmatched: 4. The CDR3 region is CARTSGRRYEQYF. Written as DNA, the CDR3 is TGTGCCAGAACTAGCGGGAGGAGATACGAGCAGTACTTC.

This chain joins TRBV30 and TRBJ1-4; a possible D gene is TRBD1 (5 bases). Germline CDR1 and CDR2: GTSNPN and SVGIG (reference sequence). V gave up 2 bases and J gave up 11 bases, with 21 bases separating them. The CDR3 length is 15 residues. CDR3: CAWSRLMGGSLKLFF. In nucleotides, the CDR3 is TGTGCCTGGAGTAGGTTGATGGGGGGGTCGCTGAAACTGTTTTTT.

The gene calls are TRBV27 and TRBJ2-5, with D possibly being TRBD1 (5 bases). This CDR3 region has 13 residues. Germline assignment: CDR1 MNHEY and CDR2 SMNVEV (reference sequence). V was pared by 7 bases and J by 5 bases, with 14 bases between. CDR3 residues: CASTPGLGETQYF. The CDR3 coding sequence is TGTGCCAGCACGCCAGGGCTAGGGGAGACCCAGTACTTC.

This rearrangement joins TRBV7-6 to TRBJ1-4, with 9 bases lining up with TRBD1. This CDR3 has 14 amino acids. J was trimmed by 5 bases and V by 5 bases; bases with no gene match: 3. Germline loops: CDR1 SGHVS, CDR2 FNYEAQ. CDR3: CASSQGTGNEKLFF. DNA for the CDR3: TGTGCCAGCAGCCAGGGGACAGGGAATGAAAAACTGTTTTTT.

The gene calls are TRBV29-1 and TRBJ2-5; D not resolved. Germline-derived CDR1 and CDR2 are SQVTM and ANQGSEA. Trimming shortened V by 5 bases and J by 4 bases, and 5 bases separated the two germline ends. This CDR3 comprises 10 residues. DNA for the CDR3: TGCAGCGTTTGGGTAGAGACCCAGTACTTC. Translation: CSVWVETQYF.

The chain uses TRBV19 and TRBJ2-7; 7 positions agree with TRBD2. This CDR3 spans 14 amino acids. The V segment lost 4 bases and the J segment 3 bases; nucleotides outside the gene matches: 6. CDR1 is LNHDA and CDR2 is SQIVND in the germline V gene (reference sequence). The CDR3 DNA reads TGTGCCAGTAGTAGGGGGGAGGGCCACTACGAGCAGTACTTC. This translates into CASSRGEGHYEQYF. Full variable domain (remainder filled in from reference TRBV19 and TRBJ2-7): DGGITQSPKYLFRKEGQNVTLSCEQNLNHDAMYWYRQDPGQGLRLIYYSQIVNDFQKGDIAEGYSVSREKKESFPLTVTSAQKNPTAFYLCASSRGEGHYEQYFGPGTRLTVT.

The chain employs TRBV4-3 and TRBJ1-2; D gene ambiguous. Deletions cut 4 bases from V and 4 bases from J, with 10 bases between. Germline V gene data show CDR1 as LGHNA and CDR2 as YSLEER. The CDR3 sequence is 13 residues long. The CDR3 loop is CASSREGIYGYTF. The CDR3 DNA is TGCGCCAGCAGCCGGGAAGGGATCTATGGCTACACCTTC.

This chain connects TRBV28 to TRBJ1-2; D perhaps matches TRBD1 (6 bases). CDR3 length: 14 residues. Trimming removed 4 bases from V and 7 bases from J, with 16 bases in between. Germline V lookup: CDR1 MDHEN, CDR2 SYDVKM. CDR3 residues: CASSSPPRDTGYTF. The CDR3 nucleotides are TGTGCCAGCAGTTCCCCCCCCCGGGACACTGGCTACACCTTC.

The chain joins TRBV30 to TRBJ1-4; D unresolved. Trimming removed 3 bases from V and 4 bases from J, with 9 bases in between. This CDR3 is 13 amino acids long. Germline CDR1 GTSNPN, CDR2 SVGIG (reference sequence). This CDR3 reads CAWSIVFNEKLFF. The CDR3 DNA follows: TGTGCCTGGAGCATTGTTTTTAATGAAAAACTGTTTTTT.

The rearrangement links TRBV10-1 to TRBJ2-1; D gene unclear. The germline V gene has CDR1 WNHNN and CDR2 SYGVQD (reference sequence). The V end was cut by 2 bases, the J end by 8 bases, with 19 bases between. The CDR3 runs to 16 residues. The CDR3 nucleotides read TGCGCCAGCAGTGAGCGCAGACTCCAATCAAGCCATGAGCAGTTCTTC. This gives the protein CASSERRLQSSHEQFF.

This clone was detected only a few times. The rearrangement links TRBV19 to TRBJ2-7; possibly TRBD1 for D (5 bases). The CDR3 consists of 13 residues. Germline values: CDR1 LNHDA, CDR2 SQIVND (reference sequence). The V gene lost 3 bases and the J gene lost 1 base, with 7 bases spanning the gap. The CDR3 DNA is TGTGCCAGTAGTATTACAGGTTCCTACGAGCAGTACTTC. Amino acid sequence: CASSITGSYEQYF.

The chain links TRBV7-6 to TRBJ2-7; maybe TRBD2 (5 bases). V was shortened by 0 bases and J by 5 bases, with 11 bases between the two germline ends. The germline V gene has CDR1 SGHVS and CDR2 FNYEAQ. This CDR3 is built from 14 residues. The CDR3 protein is CASSLAGELNEQYF. In nucleotides, the CDR3 is TGTGCCAGCAGCTTAGCGGGAGAATTAAACGAGCAGTACTTC. Full variable domain (missing parts from reference TRBV7-6 and TRBJ2-7): GAGVSQSPRYKVTKRGQDVALRCDPISGHVSLYWYRQALGQGPEFLTYFNYEAQQDKSGLPNDRFSAERPEGSISTLTIQRTEQRDSAMYRCASSLAGELNEQYFGPGTRLTVT.

This clone was seen once. This chain joins TRBV2 and TRBJ2-7; the D call may be TRBD1 or TRBD2 (5 bases each). CDR1 is SNHLY, CDR2 FYNNEI, per germline. Trimming left V 7 bases short and J 5 bases short, with 12 bases between. This CDR3 is 12 amino acids long. The CDR3 bases are TGTGCCAGCAATTGGGGGATGGACGAGCAGTACTTC. As protein: CASNWGMDEQYF. Full variable domain (remainder filled in from reference TRBV2 and TRBJ2-7): EPEVTQTPSHQVTQMGQEVILRCVPISNHLYFYWYRQILGQKVEFLVSFYNNEISEKSEIFDDQFSVERPDGSNFTLKIRSTKLEDSAMYFCASNWGMDEQYFGPGTRLTVT.

This clone has only one observation. CDR3 nucleotide sequence: TGTGCCAGCAGTTTGGGGACTTCCCCCGGGGAGCTGTTTTTT. Its protein is CASSLGTSPGELFF. This chain links TRBV6-5 with TRBJ2-2; a possible D gene is TRBD2 (6 bases). Germline CDR1 reads MNHEY; CDR2 reads SVGAGI. The V end lost 4 bases, the J end lost 6 bases, and 12 bases lay between the germline ends. The CDR3 loop spans 14 amino acids.

The rearrangement uses TRBV28 and TRBJ1-6; 7 bases are shared with TRBD1. This CDR3 is 15 amino acids long. J lost 9 bases, V lost 3 bases, and 8 bases had no gene match. CDR1 is MDHEN, CDR2 SYDVKM, per germline. The CDR3: CASSFYVGGSSPLHF. The CDR3 DNA sequence: TGTGCCAGCAGTTTCTATGTAGGGGGCAGTTCACCCCTCCACTTT.

In its sample, this clone was seen a few times. V gene TRBV21-1 combines with J gene TRBJ2-7; the table's TRBD1 call for D was not verified on the DNA. TRBV21-1 is listed as a pseudogene. This CDR3 spans 14 amino acids. CDR3 sequence: CASSDRPPTYEQYF. The CDR3 DNA reads TGTGCCAGCAGCGACAGGCCTCCCACCTACGAGCAGTACTTC.

This clone was seen only once. The chain is built from TRBV27 and TRBJ2-5, with 9 bases identical to TRBD1. V dropped 6 bases and J dropped 4; count of bases not matched to a gene: 3. This CDR3 has 13 residues. Germline CDR1 MNHEY, CDR2 SMNVEV (reference sequence). The CDR3 coding sequence is TGTGCCAGCAGCAGGACAGGGGTAGAGACCCAGTACTTC. It specifies CASSRTGVETQYF.